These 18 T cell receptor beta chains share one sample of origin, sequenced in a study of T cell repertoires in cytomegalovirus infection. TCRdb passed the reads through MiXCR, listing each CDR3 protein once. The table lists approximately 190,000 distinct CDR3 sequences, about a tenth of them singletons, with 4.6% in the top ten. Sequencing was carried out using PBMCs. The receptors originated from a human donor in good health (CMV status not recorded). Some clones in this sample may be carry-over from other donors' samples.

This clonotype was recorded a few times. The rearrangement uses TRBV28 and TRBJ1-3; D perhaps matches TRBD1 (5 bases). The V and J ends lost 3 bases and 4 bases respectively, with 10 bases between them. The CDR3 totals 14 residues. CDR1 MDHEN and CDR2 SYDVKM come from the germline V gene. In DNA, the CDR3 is TGTGCCAGCAGTTTTCCGGGGGTCGGAAACACCATATATTTT. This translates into CASSFPGVGNTIYF.

In DNA form, the CDR3 reads TGTGCCATCAGTGAGGGTGGTAGCGCGGAAGATACGCAGTATTTT. Encoded protein: CAISEGGSAEDTQYF. The chain recombines TRBV10-3 with TRBJ2-3; D possibly corresponds to TRBD2 (5 bases). Germline V gene data show CDR1 as ENHRY and CDR2 as SYGVKD. The V end lost 2 bases, the J end lost 5 bases, and 14 bases lay between the germline ends. The CDR3 consists of 15 residues.

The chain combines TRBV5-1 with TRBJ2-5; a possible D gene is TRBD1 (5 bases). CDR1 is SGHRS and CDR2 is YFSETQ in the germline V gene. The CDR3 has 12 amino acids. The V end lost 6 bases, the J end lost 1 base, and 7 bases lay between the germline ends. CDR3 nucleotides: TGCGCCAGCAAGGGGCCCCAAGAGACCCAGTACTTC. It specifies CASKGPQETQYF.

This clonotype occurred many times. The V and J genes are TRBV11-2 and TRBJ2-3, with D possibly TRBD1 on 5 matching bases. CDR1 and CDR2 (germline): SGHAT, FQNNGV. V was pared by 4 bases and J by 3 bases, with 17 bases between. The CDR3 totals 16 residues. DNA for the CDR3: TGTGCCAGCAGCTCCCCCCCAGGGCTCAGGACAGATACGCAGTATTTT. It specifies CASSSPPGLRTDTQYF.

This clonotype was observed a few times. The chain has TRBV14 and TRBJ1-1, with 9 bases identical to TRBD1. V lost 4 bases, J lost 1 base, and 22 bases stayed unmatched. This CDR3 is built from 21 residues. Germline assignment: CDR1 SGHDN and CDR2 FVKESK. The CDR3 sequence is CASSRRQGVALHDPSNTEAFF. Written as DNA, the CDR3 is TGTGCCAGCAGCCGCAGACAGGGGGTCGCTCTCCACGATCCTTCGAACACTGAAGCTTTCTTT.

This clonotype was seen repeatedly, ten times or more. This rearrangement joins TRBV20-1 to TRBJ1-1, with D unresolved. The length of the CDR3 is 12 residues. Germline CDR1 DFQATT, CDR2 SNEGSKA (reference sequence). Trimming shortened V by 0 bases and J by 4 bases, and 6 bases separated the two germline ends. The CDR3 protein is CSARDQFTEAFF. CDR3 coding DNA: TGCAGTGCTAGAGATCAATTCACTGAAGCTTTCTTT.

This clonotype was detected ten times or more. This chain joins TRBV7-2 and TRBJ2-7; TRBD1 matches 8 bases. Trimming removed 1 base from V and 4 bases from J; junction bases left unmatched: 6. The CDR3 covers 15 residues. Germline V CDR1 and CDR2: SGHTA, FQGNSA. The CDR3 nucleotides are TGTGCCAGCAGCTTAGGGTCAGGGGGCCTTTACGAGCAGTACTTC. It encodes CASSLGSGGLYEQYF.

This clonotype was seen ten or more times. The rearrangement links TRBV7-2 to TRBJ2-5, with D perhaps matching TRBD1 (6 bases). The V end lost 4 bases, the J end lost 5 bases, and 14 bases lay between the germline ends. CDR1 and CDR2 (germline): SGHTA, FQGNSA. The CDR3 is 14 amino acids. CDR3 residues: CASSSQGSRETQYF. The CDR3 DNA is TGTGCCAGCAGCTCACAGGGTTCAAGGGAGACCCAGTACTTC.

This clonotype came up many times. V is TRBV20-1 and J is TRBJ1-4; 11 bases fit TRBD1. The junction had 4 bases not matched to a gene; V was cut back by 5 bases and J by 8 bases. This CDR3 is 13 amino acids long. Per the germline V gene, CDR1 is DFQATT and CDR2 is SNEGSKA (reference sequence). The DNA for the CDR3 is TGCAGTGCTTGGGACAGGGGGTCGGAAAAACTGTTTTTT. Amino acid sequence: CSAWDRGSEKLFF.

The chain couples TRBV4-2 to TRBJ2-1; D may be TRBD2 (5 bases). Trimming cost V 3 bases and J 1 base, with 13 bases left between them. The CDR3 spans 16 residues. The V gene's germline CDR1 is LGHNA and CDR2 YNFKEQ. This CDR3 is CASSQSASQSYNEQFF. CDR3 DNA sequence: TGTGCCAGCAGCCAGTCGGCTAGCCAGTCCTACAATGAGCAGTTCTTC.

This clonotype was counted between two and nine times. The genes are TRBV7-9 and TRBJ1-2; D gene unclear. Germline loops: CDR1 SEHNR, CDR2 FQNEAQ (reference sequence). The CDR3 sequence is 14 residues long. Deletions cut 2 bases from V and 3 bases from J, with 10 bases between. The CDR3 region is CASSLSGSDYGYTF. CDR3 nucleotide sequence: TGTGCCAGCAGCTTATCGGGCAGTGACTATGGCTACACCTTC.

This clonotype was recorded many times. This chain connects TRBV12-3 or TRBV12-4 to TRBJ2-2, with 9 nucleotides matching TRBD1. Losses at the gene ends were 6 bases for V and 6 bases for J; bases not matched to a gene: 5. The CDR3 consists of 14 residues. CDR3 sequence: CASRRTGAAGELFF. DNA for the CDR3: TGTGCCAGCAGAAGGACAGGGGCTGCCGGGGAGCTGTTTTTT.

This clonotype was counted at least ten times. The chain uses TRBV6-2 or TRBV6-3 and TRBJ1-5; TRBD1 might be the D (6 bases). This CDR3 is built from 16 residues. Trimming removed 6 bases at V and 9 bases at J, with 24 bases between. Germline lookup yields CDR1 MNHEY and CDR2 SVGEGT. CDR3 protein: CASRRTGQRAERPQHF. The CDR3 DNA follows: TGTGCCAGCAGGCGAACCGGACAGCGCGCAGAGAGGCCCCAGCATTTT.

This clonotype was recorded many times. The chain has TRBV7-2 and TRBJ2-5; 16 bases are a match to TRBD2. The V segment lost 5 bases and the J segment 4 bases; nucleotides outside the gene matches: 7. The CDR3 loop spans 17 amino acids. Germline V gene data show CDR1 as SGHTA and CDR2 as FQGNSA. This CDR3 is CASSGGTSGGARETQYF. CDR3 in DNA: TGTGCCAGCAGCGGCGGGACTAGCGGGGGGGCTAGAGAGACCCAGTACTTC.

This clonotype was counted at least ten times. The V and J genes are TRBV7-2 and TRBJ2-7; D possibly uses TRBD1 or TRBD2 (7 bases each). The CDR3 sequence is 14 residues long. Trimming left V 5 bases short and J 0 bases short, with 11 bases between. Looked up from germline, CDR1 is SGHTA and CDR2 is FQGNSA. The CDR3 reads CASSGGDSSYEQYF. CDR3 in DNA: TGTGCCAGCAGCGGGGGGGACAGCTCCTACGAGCAGTACTTC.

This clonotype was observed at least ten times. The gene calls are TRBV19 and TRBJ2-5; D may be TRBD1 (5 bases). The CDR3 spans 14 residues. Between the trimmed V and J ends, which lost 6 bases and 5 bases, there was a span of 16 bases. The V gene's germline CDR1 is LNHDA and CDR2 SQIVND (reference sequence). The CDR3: CASSDSLTGETQYF. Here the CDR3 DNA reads TGTGCCAGTAGCGACAGCCTAACTGGGGAGACCCAGTACTTC.

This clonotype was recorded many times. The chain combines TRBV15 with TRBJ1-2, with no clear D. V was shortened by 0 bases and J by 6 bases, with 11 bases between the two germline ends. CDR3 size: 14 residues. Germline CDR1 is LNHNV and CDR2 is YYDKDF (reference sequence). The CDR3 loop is CATSRDLESDGYTF. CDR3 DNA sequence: TGTGCCACCAGCAGAGATTTGGAGAGCGATGGCTACACCTTC.

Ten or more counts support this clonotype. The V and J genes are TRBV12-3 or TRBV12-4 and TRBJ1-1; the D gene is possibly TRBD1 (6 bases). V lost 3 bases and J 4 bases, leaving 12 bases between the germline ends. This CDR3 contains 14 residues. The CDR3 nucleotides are TGTGCCAGCAGTTTCCAGGGGTCGGGCACTGAAGCTTTCTTT. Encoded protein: CASSFQGSGTEAFF.